This T cell receptor beta chain was captured by sequencing in a study of blood T cell repertoires in COVID-19 (dated by TCRdb to 2020 to 2022). Some background on the complete study: The collaborator samples originated in the United States, Italy and Spain and spanned the acute and convalescent phases of COVID-19. The prospective study material was composed of cDNA or gDNA derived from T cells, B-cell-depleted T cells, or PBMCs. Deeply sampled blood TCRbeta repertoires from subjects exposed to, actively infected with, or recovered from COVID-19 were included in the dataset. The repertoires were released in a freely available public database meant as a resource for research on the immune response to SARS-CoV-2. Samples were obtained from the ongoing ImmuneRACE study (first 160 participants) and from some 1,300 subjects provided by 6 global collaborators. Sample metadata almost always included a de-identified subject ID, COVID-19 status, age in years and sex. HLA class I and class II types, where available, came from metadata supplied by the sample provider rather than from assay-based typing. Summary of the overall study and its limitations: The amount of clinical and demographic metadata varied by source and participant and was provided uncurated.

V is clipped by 3 bases and J by 4 bases, and the sequence between their germline boundaries is 22 bases long. The germline V gene (reference sequence) provides CDR1 LGHDT and CDR2 YNNKEL. The CDR3 contains 18 residues, cysteine and phenylalanine counted. This entry keeps only the CDR3 DNA: 54 bases, framed from base 1. TCRbeta CDR3 regions were amplified from genomic DNA using the immunoSEQ Assay, a bias-controlled multiplex PCR. The authors' analysis ran thus. Nucleated cell counts per sample were estimated from amplification of reference gene primers within the assay. To quantify the absolute abundance of each unique TCRbeta CDR3 rearrangement, sequence reads were collapsed and filtered. For each sample, productive Simpson clonality was calculated as the square root of Simpson's diversity index over productive rearrangements. The source is immuneACCESS, and TCRdb retained only in-frame sequences with V and J called. Part of the clones is not carried over; for the studies checked, unresolved V genes explain less than half of this, and the remainder is unexplained. V, J and clone size are those of that table, while D and trimming were read from the DNA. The sample data list about 68,000 clones, and just over 85% of these were observed just once. Together, the top ten hold around 8.1% of the sample.

Each collaborating institution followed its own protocols to collect whole blood in K2EDTA tubes. For TCRbeta analysis, collaborators shipped samples in one of three forms: frozen whole blood, isolated PBMCs, or DNA extracted from either of those sample types. In regard to this clone: The antigen this receptor binds is unknown. No per-base quality is available; no much larger clone lies one base away.

Sequencing was done on a sample of peripheral blood. This sequence originates from a man aged 30-40 years with acute or convalescent COVID-19. The chain couples TRBV3-1 (or the pseudogene TRBV3-2) to TRBJ2-1; TRBD2 is a weak D gene call, 5 bases matching. The CDR3 reads CASSHGGPLISGYNEQFF. The DNA sequence is as follows: TGTGCCAGCAGCCACGGCGGTCCCCTAATATCGGGGTACAATGAGCAGTTCTTC.